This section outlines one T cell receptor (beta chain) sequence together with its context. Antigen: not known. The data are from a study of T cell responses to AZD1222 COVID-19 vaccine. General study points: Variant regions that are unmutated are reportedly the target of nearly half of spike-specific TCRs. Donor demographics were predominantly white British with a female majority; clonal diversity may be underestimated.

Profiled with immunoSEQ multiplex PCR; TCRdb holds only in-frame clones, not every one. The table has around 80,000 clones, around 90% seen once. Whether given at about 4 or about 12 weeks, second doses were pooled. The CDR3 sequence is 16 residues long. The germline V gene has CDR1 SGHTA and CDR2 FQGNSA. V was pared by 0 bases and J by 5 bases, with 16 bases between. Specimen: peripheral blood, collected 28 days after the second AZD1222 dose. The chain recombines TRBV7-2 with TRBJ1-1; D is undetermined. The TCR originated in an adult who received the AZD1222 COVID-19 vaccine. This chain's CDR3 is CASSLALTAPITEAFF. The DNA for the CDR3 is TGTGCCAGCAGCTTAGCGCTCACAGCGCCGATTACTGAAGCTTTCTTT. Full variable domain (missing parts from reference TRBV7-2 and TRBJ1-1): GAGVSQSPSNKVTEKGKDVELRCDPISGHTALYWYRQSLGQGLEFLIYFQGNSAPDKSGLPSDRFSAERTGGSVSTLTIQRTQQEDSAVYLCASSLALTAPITEAFFGQGTRLTVV.